This is a list of T cell receptor beta chains from one sample in a study of blood T cell repertoires in COVID-19. Data came from immunoSEQ multiplex PCR; TCRdb stores just in-frame clones and leaves some out. In the table there are some 140,000 clones, about 80% of which are singletons. The material sequenced was peripheral blood. These TCRs come from a human donor in a cohort sampled during active COVID-19. Each CDR3 is given with its conserved first and last residue. A D gene is named only where the DNA matches it firmly. Rows give clone size only sometimes, using once, few, many, or a class for an expanded clone.

J,D,V,size,DNA,CDR3
TRBJ1-1,.,TRBV7-9,.,TGTGCCAGCAGCGACAGTGGGAACACTGAAGCTTTCTTT,CASSDSGNTEAFF
TRBJ1-5,.,TRBV15,.,TGTGCCTCGGGCCCGGGGGGCACGAATCAGCCCCAGCATTTT,CASGPGGTNQPQHF
TRBJ1-2,.,TRBV4-1,few,TGCGCCAGCAGTCCGACATCTACCTCGGCAGGCTACACCTTC,CASSPTSTSAGYTF
TRBJ2-5,.,TRBV7-9,.,TGTGCCAGCAGCTTACGAGGAACTAAAGAGACCCAGTACTTC,CASSLRGTKETQYF
TRBJ1-1,.,TRBV7-9,many,TGTGCCAGCAGCCCTCCTTTCAGATATTCCTTGAACACTGAAGCTTTCTTT,CASSPPFRYSLNTEAFF
TRBJ1-2,TRBD1,TRBV6-1,.,TGTGCCAGCAGTGAAGCAGGGCAGGGGGCTGGCTACACCTTC,CASSEAGQGAGYTF
TRBJ2-7,.,TRBV15,.,TGTGCCACCAGCAGAGATTTGGCAGGGTCTAACGAGCAGTACTTC,CATSRDLAGSNEQYF
TRBJ1-4,.,TRBV4-1,.,TGCGCCAGCAGCCTCAGCCCTGCGCGGGGGCGCGGGGGTAATGAAAAACTGTTTTTT,CASSLSPARGRGGNEKLFF
TRBJ2-3,.,TRBV24-1,.,TGTGCCACCACGCGAGATACGCAGTATTTT,CATTRDTQYF
TRBJ2-6,TRBD2,TRBV19,.,TGTGCCAGTGCTAGCGGGGCGTACTCTGGGGCCAACGTCCTGACTTTC,CASASGAYSGANVLTF
TRBJ1-2,.,TRBV15,.,TGTGCCACCAGCCAAGAGGCGGCAGGGAGGTCCAACTATGGCTACACCTTC,CATSQEAAGRSNYGYTF
TRBJ1-5,.,TRBV12-3/TRBV12-4,once,TGTGCCAGCAACCTAGACAGGCAGCCCCAGCATTTT,CASNLDRQPQHF
TRBJ1-2,.,TRBV19,.,TGTGCCAGTACCACCGACGGGAAATATGGCTACACCTTC,CASTTDGKYGYTF
TRBJ1-1,.,TRBV12-3/TRBV12-4,few,TGTGCCAGCAGAATGGGCCATACTGAAGCTTTCTTT,CASRMGHTEAFF
TRBJ1-1,.,TRBV2,few,TGTGCCAGCAGCCCTTTGCAGGGCTTGAACACTGAAGCTTTCTTT,CASSPLQGLNTEAFF
TRBJ2-1,.,TRBV4-1,once,TGCGCCAGCAGCCCCTCCGGCTTAGGGGGCAATGAGCAGTTCTTC,CASSPSGLGGNEQFF
TRBJ2-7,TRBD1,TRBV11-2,.,TGTGCCAGCAGGGGGACAGTTTCCTACGAGCAGTACTTC,CASRGTVSYEQYF
TRBJ2-3,TRBD2,TRBV6-5,.,TGTGCCAGCAGCGTACTAGCGGGGAGCACAGATACGCAGTATTTT,CASSVLAGSTDTQYF
TRBJ2-3,TRBD2,TRBV19,.,TGTGCCAGTAGTAAACCCGGGACTAGCGGCACAGATACGCAGTATTTT,CASSKPGTSGTDTQYF
TRBJ1-2,.,TRBV3-1/TRBV3-2,.,TGTGCCAGCCGTCCCGGGGGGGGCGCGGGTGGCTACACCTTC,CASRPGGGAGGYTF
TRBJ1-6,.,TRBV6-1,.,TGTGCCAGCAGTGAAAACAGGGTGGGGTCACCCCTCCACTTT,CASSENRVGSPLHF
TRBJ2-1,TRBD2,TRBV6-4,.,TGTGCCAGCAGCCGAACGGCGGGGGGACCAGGATTGAATGAGCAGTTCTTC,CASSRTAGGPGLNEQFF
TRBJ2-1,.,TRBV2,many,TGTGCCAGCAGTGAGAAACAGTACGTGAATGAGCAGTTCTTC,CASSEKQYVNEQFF
TRBJ1-1,.,TRBV29-1,.,TGCAGCGTCTCGACAGAGTTGAACACTGAAGCTTTCTTT,CSVSTELNTEAFF
TRBJ2-5,.,TRBV4-2,.,TGTGCCAGCAGCCAAGATTCACAGGGTCAAGAGACCCAGTACTTC,CASSQDSQGQETQYF
TRBJ2-3,TRBD1,TRBV18,.,TGTGCCAGCTCACCCGGGGACAGGGAGGAGTATTTT,CASSPGDREEYF
TRBJ2-1,TRBD2,TRBV3-1/TRBV3-2,.,TGTGCCAGCACCCCACGGGGGGGCTCCTACAATGAGCAGTTCTTC,CASTPRGGSYNEQFF
TRBJ2-2,TRBD2,TRBV5-5,.,TGTGCCAGCAGCTTGGTACGGGGGGGGAACACCGGGGAGCTGTTTTTT,CASSLVRGGNTGELFF
TRBJ1-1,.,TRBV11-2,.,TGTGCCAGCAGCTTAGTCACAGATCATGAAGCTTTCTTT,CASSLVTDHEAFF
TRBJ1-1,.,TRBV7-9,few,TGTGCCAGCAGCTTAGGTATGAGGACTGAAGCTTTCTTT,CASSLGMRTEAFF
TRBJ2-3,.,TRBV18,.,TGTGCCAGCTCACCACCGGCAGGCACAGATACGCAGTATTTT,CASSPPAGTDTQYF
TRBJ1-6,TRBD1,TRBV6-4,.,TGTGCCAGCAGTCCCGAGGGGGCGCATTCACCCCTCCACTTT,CASSPEGAHSPLHF
TRBJ2-3,TRBD2,TRBV7-6,once,TGTGCCAGCAGCTCCGGACTAGCGGGGGGTCCAGATACGCAGTATTTT,CASSSGLAGGPDTQYF
TRBJ1-5,.,TRBV18,few,TGTGCCAGCTCACCAAGGGAGCGGAGCGGCAATCAGCCCCAGCATTTT,CASSPRERSGNQPQHF
TRBJ2-1,TRBD2,TRBV4-2,.,TGTGCCAGCAGCCCTCGGACTAGCGGGAACTACAATGAGCAGTTCTTC,CASSPRTSGNYNEQFF
TRBJ1-2,.,TRBV5-1,.,TGCGCCAGCAGCTCCTCAGTGCGGAACTATGGCTACACCTTC,CASSSSVRNYGYTF
TRBJ2-1,.,TRBV4-1,.,TGCGCCAGCAGCCAGTGGGGGCCTAAGGATGAGCAGTTCTTC,CASSQWGPKDEQFF
TRBJ2-2,TRBD2,TRBV29-1,.,TGCAGCACTAGCGGGGGGAAGGGCGGGGAGCTGTTTTTT,CSTSGGKGGELFF
TRBJ2-1,.,TRBV28,.,TGTGCCAGCAGTTTAGTGTGGGGCGATGAGCAGTTCTTC,CASSLVWGDEQFF
TRBJ1-5,.,TRBV19,once,TGTGCCAGTAGTGCGGGCCGTGGTGGGGGGATCCAGCCCCAGCATTTT,CASSAGRGGGIQPQHF
TRBJ1-4,.,TRBV3-1/TRBV3-2,.,TGTGCCAGCAGCCAAGCTACAGGGTTTGCAACTAATGAAAAACTGTTTTTT,CASSQATGFATNEKLFF
TRBJ1-2,.,TRBV28,.,TGTGCCAGCAGTTTAAGAGGCTCAATCGGGAGCTACACCTTC,CASSLRGSIGSYTF
TRBJ2-7,TRBD1,TRBV7-8,.,TGTGCCAGCAGCCCGCGGACAGGACCCTCCTACGAGCAGTACTTC,CASSPRTGPSYEQYF
TRBJ2-3,TRBD1,TRBV7-3,few,TGTGCCAGCAGCCCCGACAGGGGTAAGACAGATACGCAGTATTTT,CASSPDRGKTDTQYF
TRBJ1-6,TRBD1,TRBV2,.,TGTGCCAGCTCCTGGACAGGAGAAAATTCACCCCTCCACTTT,CASSWTGENSPLHF
TRBJ1-5,.,TRBV6-2/TRBV6-3,.,TGTGCCAGCAGTTACCCTACAGGGCCCGGCGACCAGCCCCAGCATTTT,CASSYPTGPGDQPQHF
TRBJ2-5,TRBD1,TRBV9,.,TGTGCCAGCAGCGGAAAACCGGGACAGGGACAAGAGACCCAGTACTTC,CASSGKPGQGQETQYF
TRBJ2-5,TRBD1,TRBV27,.,TGTGCCAGCAGTCCACGGACAGGGGGACAAGAGACCCAGTACTTC,CASSPRTGGQETQYF
TRBJ2-5,TRBD1,TRBV5-1,.,TGCGCCAGCAGCTTGGCCCAGGGGGCCCCTGGGGCCCAGTACTTC,CASSLAQGAPGAQYF
TRBJ1-6,.,TRBV15,.,TGTGCCACCAGCAGAGACAGGGCGAGAGATTCACCCCTCCACTTT,CATSRDRARDSPLHF
TRBJ2-5,.,TRBV30,.,TGTGCCTTTGCCTTTCTAGCGATAGGGGAGACCCAGTACTTC,CAFAFLAIGETQYF
TRBJ2-3,.,TRBV5-1,.,TGCGCCAGCAGCTGGGACTCCCCAGATACGCAGTATTTT,CASSWDSPDTQYF
TRBJ2-7,.,TRBV30,.,TGTGCCTGGAGGAGCGGAACCTACGAGCAGTACTTC,CAWRSGTYEQYF
TRBJ1-4,.,TRBV15,.,TGTGCCACCAGTAGTCGCAGGGGATCGGCGGGTGAAAAACTGTTTTTT,CATSSRRGSAGEKLFF
TRBJ1-2,.,TRBV5-4,.,TGTGCCAGCACCCTGGGGGCAGGGGCGACCTATGGCTACACCTTC,CASTLGAGATYGYTF
TRBJ2-5,TRBD2,TRBV2,.,TGTGCCAGCAGTGAAGCGGGGGGGGTACGAGAGACCCAGTACTTC,CASSEAGGVRETQYF
TRBJ1-1,.,TRBV27,.,TGTGCCAGCACCTGGATGGGAGCCACTGAAGCTTTCTTT,CASTWMGATEAFF
TRBJ2-3,TRBD1,TRBV18,.,TGTGCCAGCTCACCAAAACAGGGGGCGGGCACAGATACGCAGTATTTT,CASSPKQGAGTDTQYF
TRBJ1-3,TRBD1,TRBV9,.,TGTGCCAGCAGCGTTGGACAGGGGGCGAGAGGAAACACCATATATTTT,CASSVGQGARGNTIYF
TRBJ1-5,TRBD1,TRBV28,.,TGTGCCAGCAGCCCAACAGGGGCGCGTCAGCCCCAGCATTTT,CASSPTGARQPQHF